This T cell receptor (beta chain) was observed in a study of T cell repertoires in ileal Crohn's disease. Overall study context: Every patient was operated on for stricturing (roughly 61%) or penetrating (around 40%) complications.

Regarding this clone: The target antigen is unknown.

CDR3 length equals 13 residues. The J segment lost 2 bases and the V segment lost 3 bases, leaving 1 base of the junction unmatched. Germline assignment: CDR1 KGHSH and CDR2 LQKENI. Study conclusions and caveats: Mucosal expansions were suggested to be mainly CD8 T cells.

Per sample, roughly 0.45 micrograms of biopsy DNA were TCRB immunosequenced. Data came from immunoSEQ multiplex PCR; TCRdb stores just in-frame clones and leaves some out. Here the sample spans 13,000 to 15,000 clones, roughly 78% being singletons. The sample comprised ileal tissue. The chain links TRBV18 to TRBJ2-7; 7 bases map to TRBD1. The receptor was isolated from an adult with Crohn's disease. The CDR3 nucleotides read TGTGCCAGCTCACCTGGGACAGCCTACGAGCAGTACTTC. It translates to CASSPGTAYEQYF.